This T cell receptor beta chain was retrieved from a study of T-cell memory formation after mild COVID-19. Study conclusions and caveats: Among clones contracting day 15 to 85, CD4/CD8 was balanced, whereas later expanders leaned CD4+. Memory sampled before infection contained some responding clones, suggesting cross-reactive memory joined.

This clonotype qualifies as medium-sized. As yet, its antigen is unknown. Using its own MiXCR run on the 5' RACE reads, TCRdb lists one record per CDR3 protein. The sample has around 6,700 distinct CDR3 sequences, about 54% seen once. V gave up 6 bases and J gave up 5 bases, with 16 bases separating them. The CDR3 covers 14 residues. This chain links TRBV12-3 or TRBV12-4 with TRBJ2-5, with a weak D call TRBD2 (7 bases). This TCR came from an adult who had mild COVID-19 (a few samples of this study predate the infection). Cell type and time point are not known. The sequenced sample was PBMCs or a T cell subset sorted from them (not recorded which). The CDR3 sequence: CASSFGLGGETQYF. The CDR3 nucleotides are TGTGCCAGCAGCTTCGGACTAGGGGGTGAGACCCAGTACTTC.